This entry describes one TCR beta chain. Its antigen is not identified. From germline, CDR1 is SQVTM and CDR2 ANQGSEA. V lost 4 bases, J lost 9 bases, and 20 bases lay in between. The CDR3 has 14 amino acids. This sample is part of a study of early stage breast cancer tumors. As for the study in general: Among about twelve ER+/PR+/HER2- tumors, eight were ductal, four lobular.

Study-level points and caveats: Tumor and normal breast were distinguished via blood comparison in 14 of 16 patients. Commonly generated sequences made up most enriched TCRB sequences shared between patients. Tumors had approximately 2.5-fold higher T cell density than normal breast.

Profiled with immunoSEQ multiplex PCR; TCRdb holds only in-frame clones, not every one. The sample carries about 36,000 clones, less than 80% recorded once. The specimen was blood. This TCR came from a person in their sixties with breast cancer. V and J are TRBV29-1 and TRBJ2-3; the D is unclear. CDR3 amino acids: CSVGPGYPTITQYF. For the CDR3, the DNA is TGCAGCGTTGGCCCCGGGTATCCAACCATAACGCAGTATTTT.